The 8 T cell receptor beta chains reported below all come from one sample, sequenced in a study of blood T cell repertoires in COVID-19. Profiled with immunoSEQ multiplex PCR; TCRdb holds only in-frame clones, not every one. The data hold about 160,000 clones, with 82% observed a single time. What was sequenced was peripheral blood. These receptors were taken from a woman aged 40-49 years with COVID-19, enrolled during active disease.

The chain has TRBV7-9 and TRBJ2-1, with TRBD2 identical over 14 bases. In germline, CDR1 is SEHNR, CDR2 FQNEAQ (reference sequence). The V and J ends lost 6 bases and 7 bases, in that order; junction bases with no gene match: 8. The CDR3 contains 16 residues. DNA of the CDR3: TGTGCCAGCAGGAGGGGGACTAGCGGGAGTAATAATGAGCAGTTCTTC. Its protein product is CASRRGTSGSNNEQFF.

The chain employs TRBV4-1 and TRBJ2-7; tentatively, D is TRBD2 (5 bases). The germline V gene has CDR1 MGHRA and CDR2 YSYEKL. Trimming cost V 0 bases and J 0 bases, with 12 bases left between them. This CDR3 is built from 16 residues. The CDR3 loop is CASSQDWPGGSYEQYV. The CDR3 nucleotides read TGCGCCAGCAGCCAAGATTGGCCCGGAGGCTCCTACGAGCAGTACGTC.

J is TRBJ1-1 and V is TRBV11-1, with D possibly TRBD1 on 5 matching bases. The germline CDR1 and CDR2 sequences are SGHAT and FQDESV (reference sequence). Deletions cut 4 bases from V and 5 bases from J, with 14 bases between. CDR3 size: 14 residues. The chain's CDR3 is CASSSGPGGTEAFF. For the CDR3, the DNA is TGTGCCAGCAGCTCTGGACCGGGGGGAACTGAAGCTTTCTTT.

V gene TRBV5-1 combines with J gene TRBJ1-1, with 8 bases that match TRBD1. The germline gives CDR1 SGHRS, CDR2 YFSETQ. The V gene end was trimmed by 0 bases and the J gene end by 4 bases; junction bases not matched to a gene: 5. The CDR3 is made up of 15 amino acids. CDR3 DNA: TGCGCCAGCAGCTTGGTTCAGGGGGCGGGCACTGAAGCTTTCTTT. Translation gives CASSLVQGAGTEAFF.

The rearrangement uses TRBV7-3 and TRBJ1-1, with 9 nucleotides matching TRBD1. CDR1 is SGHTA and CDR2 is FQGTGA in the germline V gene. The CDR3 is 13 amino acids. V gave up 6 bases and J gave up 8 bases; unmatched junction bases: 7. The CDR3 sequence: CASRESGTGEAFF. In nucleotides, the CDR3 is TGTGCCAGCAGGGAATCCGGGACAGGGGAAGCTTTCTTT.

V usage is TRBV7-2 and J usage is TRBJ2-2, with D maybe TRBD1 (6 bases). The CDR3 is 13 residues long. Trimming pared 2 bases from V and 7 bases from J, leaving 8 bases between. Germline V gives CDR1 SGHTA, CDR2 FQGNSA. The CDR3 DNA follows: TGTGCCAGCAGCTTAAAGGACAGCGGGGAGCTGTTTTTT. Amino acid sequence: CASSLKDSGELFF.

V is TRBV28 and J is TRBJ2-7, with a possible D match to TRBD1 (7 bases). Germline CDR1 reads MDHEN; CDR2 reads SYDVKM. The V and J ends lost 3 bases and 3 bases respectively, with 12 bases between them. The CDR3 is 14 amino acids. The CDR3 sequence is CASSFQGGSYEQYF. In DNA form, the CDR3 reads TGTGCCAGCAGTTTCCAGGGGGGTAGCTACGAGCAGTACTTC.

The V call is TRBV5-4, the J call TRBJ2-5; tentatively, D is TRBD1 (5 bases). This CDR3 region has 13 residues. Trimming cost V 4 bases and J 5 bases, with 12 bases left between them. Looked up from germline, CDR1 is SGHNT and CDR2 is YYREEE (reference sequence). For the CDR3, the DNA is TGTGCCAGCAGCCGCAGGGAATTGGAGACCCAGTACTTC. Residues: CASSRRELETQYF.